This T cell receptor beta chain stems from a study of shared clonotypes between healthy human individuals. Overall study context: There were three CD4 naive, three CD4 memory, two CD8 naive and one CD8 memory plates per donor.

CD4+ cell separation produced CD45RA+ naive and CD45RA-negative memory subsets. V was pared by 4 bases and J by 0 bases, with 12 bases between. Germline values: CDR1 MNHNS, CDR2 SASEGT. The CDR3 length is 16 residues. Template for every sorted-subset replicate PCR totaled about 200 ng DNA, tens of thousands of T cell genomes. Sequencing used immunoSEQ multiplex PCR; TCRdb keeps in-frame clones, though not all of them. This table holds over 1.4 million clones, approximately 96% found once. The TCR comes from a man between 25 and 39 years old in good health. Sequenced material: naive CD4+ T cells sorted from blood. Subset given: CD45RA+ positively selected. The chain carries TRBV6-1 and TRBJ1-4; D is unresolved. The CDR3 here is CASSALGGATNEKLFF. CDR3 DNA: TGTGCCAGCAGTGCACTGGGAGGTGCAACTAATGAAAAACTGTTTTTT.